The 11 T cell receptor beta chains below were found in one sample sequenced in a study of T cells in Graves' hyperthyroidism and ophthalmopathy. RNA transcripts were the template for amplifying TCR beta CDR3 regions. The HTBI primer set was used in a first-round RT-PCR of the TCR CDR3. TCRdb called the multiplex PCR reads again in MiXCR, with one record for every CDR3 protein. The table includes about 690,000 distinct CDR3 sequences, 17% detected once. Input material: blood. These receptors were taken from a man in his fifties or sixties with Graves' hyperthyroidism.

Here the CDR3 reads CAISGSTTSGSGNEQYF. The DNA of the CDR3 is TGTGCCATCAGTGGGTCAACCACCAGCGGGAGTGGCAACGAGCAGTACTTC. This sequence joins TRBV10-3 and TRBJ2-7, with 8 bases lining up with TRBD2. Trimming removed 4 bases from V and 5 bases from J; junction bases left unmatched: 16. Germline CDR1 is ENHRY and CDR2 is SYGVKD. The CDR3 loop spans 17 amino acids.

This clonotype has at least ten counts. The chain joins TRBV28 to TRBJ2-3; tentative D call: TRBD1 (6 bases). V was trimmed by 5 bases and J by 5 bases, leaving 11 bases between them. Germline CDR1 and CDR2: MDHEN and SYDVKM. This CDR3 has 13 residues. In DNA form, the CDR3 reads TGTGCCAGCAGTATACAGGGCGAAGATACGCAGTATTTT. Its protein product is CASSIQGEDTQYF.

The chain couples TRBV6-9 to TRBJ2-1; D unclear. V was pared by 3 bases and J by 10 bases, with 10 bases between. The CDR3 runs to 12 residues. The germline V gene encodes CDR1 MNHGY and CDR2 SVAAGI. CDR3 nucleotide sequence: TGTGCCAGCAGTTACGTTCGAAGGGAGCAGTTCTTC. Translating it yields CASSYVRREQFF.

The chain links TRBV18 to TRBJ2-1; 7 bases agree with TRBD2. Germline V gene sequence: CDR1 KGHSH, CDR2 LQKENI. The junction had 10 bases not matched to a gene; V was cut back by 10 bases and J by 10 bases. The CDR3 length is 12 residues. CDR3 sequence (DNA): TGTGCCAACTCCCTCCGGGGGGAAGAGCAGTTCTTC. This sequence encodes CANSLRGEEQFF.

This clonotype was seen many times. The chain recombines TRBV9 with TRBJ2-1; 7 bases match TRBD2. V lost 4 bases and J lost 0; bases outside the gene matches: 7. CDR1 and CDR2 (germline): SGDLS, YYNGEE. The CDR3 totals 16 residues. The CDR3 is CASSYTASGSYNEQFF. CDR3 sequence (DNA): TGTGCCAGCAGCTACACCGCTAGCGGCTCCTACAATGAGCAGTTCTTC. Based on the CDR3 plus reference TRBV9 and TRBJ2-1, the full variable domain is DSGVTQTPKHLITATGQRVTLRCSPRSGDLSVYWYQQSLDQGLQFLIQYYNGEERAKGNILERFSAQQFPDLHSELNLSSLELGDSALYFCASSYTASGSYNEQFFGPGTRLTVL.

The chain uses TRBV7-9 and TRBJ2-3, with D uncertain. Trimming shortened V by 2 bases and J by 0 bases, and 21 bases separated the two germline ends. Looked up from germline, CDR1 is SEHNR and CDR2 is FQNEAQ (reference sequence). This CDR3 has 19 amino acids. As DNA, the CDR3 is TGTGCCAGCAGCTTAATCGGCAGCCCCTCCCCTAGGAGCACAGATACGCAGTATTTT. This codes for CASSLIGSPSPRSTDTQYF.

This clonotype was detected many times. The genes are TRBV2 and TRBJ2-5; D not resolved. V lost 1 base, J lost 7 bases, and 10 bases lay in between. The germline gives CDR1 SNHLY, CDR2 FYNNEI. The CDR3 totals 13 residues. CDR3 sequence: CASSEGQLWTQYF. The CDR3 bases are TGTGCCAGCAGTGAAGGTCAGCTGTGGACCCAGTACTTC.

This chain links TRBV30 with TRBJ1-1; a possible D gene is TRBD1 (5 bases). From germline, CDR1 is GTSNPN and CDR2 SVGIG (reference sequence). Trimming left V 4 bases short and J 4 bases short, with 16 bases between. The CDR3 covers 14 residues. The CDR3 loop reads CAWTLGGSGTEAFF. For the CDR3, the DNA is TGTGCCTGGACACTGGGGGGTTCGGGCACTGAAGCTTTCTTT.

There are many counts of this clonotype. The V gene is TRBV2, the J gene TRBJ1-1, with 8 bases matching TRBD1. The junction had 7 bases not matched to a gene; V was cut back by 6 bases and J by 1 base. There are 15 residues in the CDR3. Germline-derived CDR1 and CDR2 are SNHLY and FYNNEI. The CDR3 nucleotides are TGTGCCAGCAGCGACACAGGGGGGACGAACACTGAAGCTTTCTTT. Protein product: CASSDTGGTNTEAFF. Full variable domain (remainder filled in from reference TRBV2 and TRBJ1-1): EPEVTQTPSHQVTQMGQEVILRCVPISNHLYFYWYRQILGQKVEFLVSFYNNEISEKSEIFDDQFSVERPDGSNFTLKIRSTKLEDSAMYFCASSDTGGTNTEAFFGQGTRLTVV.

This clonotype was seen ten or more times. V is TRBV2 and J is TRBJ2-5, with a tentative D call TRBD2 (7 bases). The CDR3 spans 14 residues. The germline V gene has CDR1 SNHLY and CDR2 FYNNEI. With 6 bases removed from V and 5 bases from J, the gap between germline ends came to 16 bases. As DNA, the CDR3 is TGTGCCAGCAGAGCACAGGGAGGGTTTGAGACCCAGTACTTC. Translated, it gives CASRAQGGFETQYF.

This clonotype was counted ten times or more. This chain joins TRBV28 and TRBJ2-1, with D possibly being TRBD1 (6 bases). Trimming removed 5 bases from V and 4 bases from J, with 18 bases in between. CDR1 and CDR2 from the germline V gene are MDHEN and SYDVKM. This CDR3 spans 16 amino acids. The CDR3 DNA follows: TGTGCCAGCAGTACCCCCCGTTCGGGGACATACAATGAGCAGTTCTTC. It codes for CASSTPRSGTYNEQFF.